This T cell receptor (beta chain) appears in the sequencing data of a study of T cell responses to AZD1222 COVID-19 vaccine. V was pared by 3 bases and J by 7 bases, with 10 bases between. The CDR3 extends over 13 amino acids. Germline-derived CDR1 and CDR2 are LNHDA and SQIVND (reference sequence). Sequenced by immunoSEQ multiplex PCR; TCRdb stores in-frame clones only, minus some. The sample has some 84,000 clones; about 83% are singletons. Analysis merged second doses at about 4 or about 12 weeks. This sequence was found in an adult who received the AZD1222 COVID-19 vaccine. V is TRBV19 and J is TRBJ1-5; tentative D call: TRBD1 (6 bases). The sequencing here drew on peripheral blood, taken 28 days after the second AZD1222 dose. CDR3 residues: CASSITGSQPQHF. CDR3 DNA: TGTGCCAGTAGTATTACAGGGAGCCAGCCCCAGCATTTT.